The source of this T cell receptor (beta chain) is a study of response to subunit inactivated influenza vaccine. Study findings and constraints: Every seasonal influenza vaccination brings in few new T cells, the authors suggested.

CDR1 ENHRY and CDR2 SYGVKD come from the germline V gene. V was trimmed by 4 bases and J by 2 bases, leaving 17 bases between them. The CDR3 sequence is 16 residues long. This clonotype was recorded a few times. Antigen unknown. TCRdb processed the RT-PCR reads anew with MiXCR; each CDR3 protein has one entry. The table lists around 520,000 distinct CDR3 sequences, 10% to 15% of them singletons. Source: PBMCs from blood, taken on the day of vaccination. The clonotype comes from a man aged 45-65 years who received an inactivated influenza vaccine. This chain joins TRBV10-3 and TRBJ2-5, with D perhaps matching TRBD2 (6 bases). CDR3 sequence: CAISATPGVGQETQYF. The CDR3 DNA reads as TGTGCCATCAGTGCAACCCCGGGGGTGGGGCAAGAGACCCAGTACTTC.